Listed here are 28 T cell receptor beta chains from one sample, sequenced in a study of yellow fever vaccine responses in identical twins. Via MiXCR, TCRdb re-called the RT-PCR reads, giving one row per CDR3 protein. The sample yields some 560 distinct CDR3 sequences, 65% to 85% seen once. The sample here was T cells from blood (PBMCs), unsorted or a sorted subset (not recorded which), taken before or after yellow fever vaccination (not recorded which). All receptors derive from a female donor who received the yellow fever vaccine.

The rearrangement uses TRBV7-1 and TRBJ2-1; 10 bases fit TRBD2. TRBV7-1 is treated as an ORF (open reading frame) with a function not yet certain. The CDR3 runs to 15 residues. V lost 5 bases, J lost 2 bases, and 3 bases stayed unmatched. The CDR3 protein is CASSPLAGPYNEQFF. CDR3 nucleotide sequence: TGTGCCAGCAGCCCACTAGCGGGGCCCTACAATGAGCAGTTCTTC.

V is TRBV7-3 and J is TRBJ2-1, with 8 bases fitting TRBD2. Germline V gives CDR1 SGHTA, CDR2 FQGTGA. This CDR3 comprises 15 residues. V shed 5 bases and J 5 bases; nucleotides not matched to a gene: 8. The CDR3 is CASSLSGSFNNEQFF. In DNA form, the CDR3 reads TGTGCCAGCAGCCTAAGCGGGAGTTTCAACAATGAGCAGTTCTTC. The complete variable domain, with remaining parts taken from reference TRBV7-3 and TRBJ2-1, reads GAGVSQTPSNKVTEKGKYVELRCDPISGHTALYWYRQSLGQGPEFLIYFQGTGAADDSGLPNDRFFAVRPEGSVSTLKIQRTERGDSAVYLCASSLSGSFNNEQFFGPGTRLTVL.

The V call is TRBV10-3, the J call TRBJ1-5; D is unresolved. V was shortened by 0 bases and J by 8 bases, with 8 bases between the two germline ends. Germline V lookup: CDR1 ENHRY, CDR2 SYGVKD. This CDR3 comprises 13 residues. The chain's CDR3 is CAISESKGEPQHF. The CDR3 DNA is TGTGCCATCAGTGAGTCGAAGGGTGAGCCCCAGCATTTT.

This chain joins TRBV10-3 and TRBJ1-1; D is unresolved. This CDR3 has 13 amino acids. Trimming cost V 10 bases and J 1 base, with 13 bases left between them. Germline values: CDR1 ENHRY, CDR2 SYGVKD. CDR3 DNA sequence: TGTGCCACTAGGTTTGTTTCGAACACTGAAGCTTTCTTT. It yields the protein CATRFVSNTEAFF.

The chain is built from TRBV29-1 and TRBJ2-3; D not resolved. The V end was cut by 3 bases, the J end by 3 bases, with 10 bases between. CDR1 is SQVTM and CDR2 is ANQGSEA in the germline V gene. This CDR3 has 13 amino acids. For the CDR3, the DNA is TGCAGCGTTGATTTGGGCACTACAGATACGCAGTATTTT. Its translation is CSVDLGTTDTQYF.

This clonotype was picked up a small number of times. The chain uses TRBV12-3 or TRBV12-4 and TRBJ1-2; the match to TRBD1 covers 9 bases. This CDR3 comprises 16 residues. The V and J ends lost 6 bases and 4 bases, in that order; junction bases with no gene match: 12. The CDR3 nucleotides read TGTGCCAGCAGGAAACCCAACAGGGGGCCTAGCTATGGCTACACCTTC. It is translated as CASRKPNRGPSYGYTF.

The gene calls are TRBV7-3 and TRBJ2-7, with 8 bases that match TRBD2. The CDR3 runs 15 residues. CDR1 and CDR2 from the germline V gene are SGHTA and FQGTGA. The V and J ends lost 5 bases and 1 base, in that order; junction bases with no gene match: 7. CDR3 region: CASSPTAGGSYEQYF. DNA of the CDR3: TGTGCCAGCAGCCCAACCGCGGGAGGTTCCTACGAGCAGTACTTC.

This chain joins TRBV11-2 and TRBJ2-7; the match to TRBD2 covers 10 bases. CDR3 length: 15 amino acids. V lost 4 bases, J lost 1 base, and 4 bases stayed unmatched. CDR1 is SGHAT, CDR2 FQNNGV, per germline. In nucleotides, the CDR3 is TGTGCCAGCAGCTCTTCTAGCGGGAGTTCCTACGAGCAGTACTTC. Amino acid sequence: CASSSSSGSSYEQYF.

The CDR3 spells CASSLYEQFF. In DNA, the CDR3 is TGTGCCAGCAGCTTATATGAGCAGTTCTTC. The V gene is TRBV11-1, the J gene TRBJ2-1; D ambiguous. Per germline, CDR1 SGHAT and CDR2 FQDESV (reference sequence). Trimming left V 2 bases short and J 8 bases short, with 1 base between. The CDR3 is made up of 10 amino acids. Full variable domain (missing parts from reference TRBV11-1 and TRBJ2-1): EAEVAQSPRYKITEKSQAVAFWCDPISGHATLYWYRQILGQGPELLVQFQDESVVDDSQLPKDRFSAERLKGVDSTLKIQPAELGDSAMYLCASSLYEQFFGPGTRLTVL.

The gene calls are TRBV9 and TRBJ1-3; no clear D. The CDR3 consists of 16 residues. In germline, CDR1 is SGDLS, CDR2 YYNGEE. With 0 bases removed from V and 0 bases from J, the gap between germline ends came to 10 bases. The CDR3 coding sequence is TGTGCCAGCAGCGTAGCAGGACCGGGCTCTGGAAACACCATATATTTT. Residues: CASSVAGPGSGNTIYF.

V usage is TRBV11-1 and J usage is TRBJ2-5; D perhaps matches TRBD1 (6 bases). This CDR3 contains 12 residues. CDR1 is SGHAT, CDR2 FQDESV, per germline (reference sequence). V lost 5 bases and J 5 bases, leaving 9 bases between the germline ends. The CDR3 sequence: CASSQGMETQYF. Here the CDR3 DNA reads TGTGCCAGCAGCCAGGGGATGGAGACCCAGTACTTC.

This clonotype was seen only once. The chain carries TRBV28 and TRBJ2-7; TRBD1 aligns across 7 bases. Germline CDR1 reads MDHEN; CDR2 reads SYDVKM. Trimming took 6 bases from V and 5 from J; bases not matched to a gene: 7. This CDR3 is 13 amino acids long. CDR3 protein: CASRDTGAHEQYF. The CDR3 bases are TGTGCCAGCAGAGATACAGGGGCCCACGAGCAGTACTTC.

This clonotype was counted a few times. The chain employs TRBV6-5 and TRBJ1-2; 7 bases are a match to TRBD1. Germline lookup yields CDR1 MNHEY and CDR2 SVGAGI. With 4 bases clipped from V and 8 bases from J, the junction kept 7 bases outside the gene matches. The CDR3 has 13 amino acids. CDR3 sequence reads: CASSLSQGRGYTF. DNA for the CDR3: TGTGCCAGCAGTTTGTCACAGGGGCGAGGCTACACCTTC.

V is TRBV21-1 and J is TRBJ2-3; the table's TRBD2 call for D was not verified on the DNA. TRBV21-1 is a pseudogene locus. The CDR3 extends over 14 amino acids. This CDR3 is CASKEDRQEDTQYF. The CDR3 nucleotides are TGTGCCAGCAAGGAGGACCGACAAGAAGATACGCAGTATTTT.

The genes are TRBV2 and TRBJ2-3, with TRBD1 matching over 7 bases. Germline V gives CDR1 SNHLY, CDR2 FYNNEI. Trimming removed 2 bases from V and 4 bases from J; junction bases left unmatched: 9. The length of the CDR3 is 16 residues. This CDR3 is CASSELRTGSPDTQYF. The CDR3 nucleotides read TGTGCCAGCAGTGAACTCCGGACAGGATCCCCAGATACGCAGTATTTT.

The chain joins TRBV29-1 to TRBJ2-4; D ambiguous. Trimming stripped 0 bases from V and 3 bases from J, with 6 bases between. Per germline, CDR1 SQVTM and CDR2 ANQGSEA. This CDR3 region has 13 residues. The CDR3 loop is CSVEDKYKNIQYF. CDR3 DNA: TGCAGCGTTGAAGACAAATACAAAAACATTCAGTACTTC. Supplemented by reference TRBV29-1 and TRBJ2-4, the full variable domain reads SAVISQKPSRDICQRGTSLTIQCQVDSQVTMMFWYRQQPGQSLTLIATANQGSEATYESGFVIDKFPISRPNLTFSTLTVSNMSPEDSSIYLCSVEDKYKNIQYFGAGTRLSVL.

This chain's CDR3 is CASSFLQGSEKLFF. In DNA, the CDR3 is TGTGCCAGCAGTTTCCTACAGGGTAGTGAAAAACTGTTTTTT. V and J are TRBV28 and TRBJ1-4; D may be TRBD1 (6 bases). This CDR3 region has 14 residues. Trimming removed 3 bases from V and 7 bases from J, with 12 bases in between. Germline V gene data show CDR1 as MDHEN and CDR2 as SYDVKM.

V gene TRBV7-9 combines with J gene TRBJ1-4; no clear D. The CDR3 length is 11 residues. V was pared by 5 bases and J by 7 bases, with 5 bases between. CDR1 is SEHNR, CDR2 FQNEAQ, per germline (reference sequence). Written as DNA, the CDR3 is TGTGCCAGCAGCCACGTTGAAAAACTGTTTTTT. Amino acids: CASSHVEKLFF.

The rearrangement links TRBV5-5 to TRBJ2-2; D unclear. Germline assignment: CDR1 SGHKS and CDR2 YYEKEE (reference sequence). The CDR3 extends over 14 amino acids. Trimming removed 4 bases from V and 0 bases from J, with 7 bases in between. CDR3 DNA sequence: TGTGCCAGCAGCCTGTCCTCGAACACCGGGGAGCTGTTTTTT. It specifies CASSLSSNTGELFF.

The chain combines TRBV19 with TRBJ1-6; tentatively, D is TRBD1 (5 bases). The CDR3 loop spans 16 amino acids. Germline CDR1 is LNHDA and CDR2 is SQIVND (reference sequence). The germline V and J ends were trimmed by 7 bases and 0 bases, with 13 bases remaining between them. Here the CDR3 reads CASKGRGSSYNSPLHF. Here the CDR3 DNA reads TGTGCCAGTAAAGGGAGGGGTAGCTCCTATAATTCACCCCTCCACTTT.

This chain connects TRBV2 to TRBJ1-2, with 7 positions matching TRBD1. V gave up 4 bases and J gave up 2 bases; unmatched junction bases: 1. From germline, CDR1 is SNHLY and CDR2 FYNNEI. CDR3 length: 13 amino acids. The CDR3 loop is CASSAGQNYGYTF. The DNA of the CDR3 is TGTGCCAGCAGTGCGGGACAGAACTATGGCTACACCTTC.

The gene calls are TRBV20-1 and TRBJ2-3, with 7 bases identical to TRBD2. The CDR3 is 15 residues long. Unmatched junction bases numbered 6, after V lost 0 bases and J lost 3 bases. Germline V CDR1 and CDR2: DFQATT, SNEGSKA (reference sequence). The CDR3 sequence is CSARDLGGSTDTQYF. CDR3 sequence (DNA): TGCAGTGCTAGAGATCTCGGCGGGAGTACAGATACGCAGTATTTT.

This chain connects TRBV7-9 to TRBJ1-2; D is undetermined. Germline assignment: CDR1 SEHNR and CDR2 FQNEAQ (reference sequence). The CDR3 extends over 11 amino acids. Trimming took off 5 bases at V and 6 bases at J, with 7 bases between the two ends. CDR3 loop: CASSPQDGYTF. The CDR3 region has the DNA TGTGCCAGCAGCCCCCAAGATGGCTACACCTTC.

V usage is TRBV4-1 and J usage is TRBJ1-1, with D uncertain. This CDR3 spans 15 amino acids. The V end lost 1 base, the J end lost 0 bases, and 9 bases lay between the germline ends. The germline V gene encodes CDR1 MGHRA and CDR2 YSYEKL. In DNA form, the CDR3 reads TGCGCCAGCAGCCAAGCCCCTTCTATGAACACTGAAGCTTTCTTT. Amino acid sequence: CASSQAPSMNTEAFF.

The gene calls are TRBV5-1 and TRBJ2-3, with D unresolved. Germline V gene lookup returns CDR1 SGHRS and CDR2 YFSETQ. Trimming took off 4 bases at V and 0 bases at J, with 15 bases between the two ends. The length of the CDR3 is 16 residues. The CDR3 spells CASSPRITLSTDTQYF. For the CDR3, the DNA is TGCGCCAGCAGCCCACGAATCACTCTTAGCACAGATACGCAGTATTTT. Looking up the rest from reference TRBV5-1 and TRBJ2-3 gives the full variable domain: KAGVTQTPRYLIKTRGQQVTLSCSPISGHRSVSWYQQTPGQGLQFLFEYFSETQRNKGNFPGRFSGRQFSNSRSEMNVSTLELGDSALYLCASSPRITLSTDTQYFGPGTRLTVL.

The chain carries TRBV20-1 and TRBJ2-7; 8 bases fit TRBD1. The CDR3 consists of 13 residues. Trimming removed 4 bases from V and 3 bases from J; junction bases left unmatched: 5. Germline CDR1 reads DFQATT; CDR2 reads SNEGSKA (reference sequence). Written as DNA, the CDR3 is TGCAGTGCTACCTGGACAGGGAGCTACGAGCAGTACTTC. Its protein product is CSATWTGSYEQYF.

The rearrangement uses TRBV6-2 or TRBV6-3 and TRBJ1-2; maybe TRBD1 (6 bases). The V gene lost 2 bases and the J gene lost 6 bases, with 10 bases spanning the gap. Germline loops: CDR1 MNHEY, CDR2 SVGEGT. The CDR3 consists of 13 residues. The DNA for the CDR3 is TGTGCCAGCAGTTACGGACAGAGGAATGGCTACACCTTC. Protein product: CASSYGQRNGYTF.

The chain employs TRBV29-1 and TRBJ2-1, with D possibly called TRBD1 or TRBD2 (5 bases each). Germline lookup yields CDR1 SQVTM and CDR2 ANQGSEA. This CDR3 has 12 residues. Trimming took off 3 bases at V and 8 bases at J, with 11 bases between the two ends. The CDR3 bases are TGCAGCGTTGATATCTTGGGGGATGAGCAGTTCTTC. Protein product: CSVDILGDEQFF.